The 5 T cell receptor beta chains listed next were all sequenced from one sample in a study of early T cells in non-severe SARS-CoV-2 infection. Each CDR3 protein gets one entry after TCRdb re-called the 5' RACE reads with MiXCR. The sample shows approximately 69,000 distinct CDR3 sequences, about 10% of them seen only once. The sequencing input was whole blood. These receptors originate from an adult who was a healthcare worker with PCR-confirmed SARS-CoV-2 infection or an uninfected control (not recorded which).

This clonotype appeared a few times. As DNA, the CDR3 is TGTGCCAGCAGCCCGGACTTTGTCGGGACCCAGTACTTC. Translated, it gives CASSPDFVGTQYF. The V and J genes are TRBV7-3 and TRBJ2-5; possibly TRBD2 for D (5 bases). With 5 bases removed from V and 7 bases from J, the gap between germline ends came to 14 bases. This CDR3 has 13 residues. Germline CDR1 and CDR2: SGHTA and FQGTGA.

At least ten counts were recorded for this clonotype. The V gene is TRBV2, the J gene TRBJ2-1; D not certain. Germline V gene data show CDR1 as SNHLY and CDR2 as FYNNEI. The CDR3 is 15 amino acids. The V gene lost 7 bases and the J gene lost 0 bases, with 13 bases spanning the gap. The CDR3 loop reads CASTRPRSSYNEQFF. In nucleotides, the CDR3 is TGTGCCAGCACACGACCCAGAAGCTCCTACAATGAGCAGTTCTTC. Based on the CDR3 plus reference TRBV2 and TRBJ2-1, the full variable domain is EPEVTQTPSHQVTQMGQEVILRCVPISNHLYFYWYRQILGQKVEFLVSFYNNEISEKSEIFDDQFSVERPDGSNFTLKIRSTKLEDSAMYFCASTRPRSSYNEQFFGPGTRLTVL.

The chain uses TRBV12-3 or TRBV12-4 and TRBJ1-1; unclear D gene. This CDR3 has 15 amino acids. The V and J ends lost 0 bases and 4 bases respectively, with 12 bases between them. DNA for the CDR3: TGTGCCAGCAGTTTAGCTCGGCGCAGGCCCACTGAAGCTTTCTTT. As protein: CASSLARRRPTEAFF.

Details on this clonotype: A much bigger clone sits one base away, suggesting this may be a read error. V is TRBV12-5 and J is TRBJ2-2; D is undetermined. Germline assignment: CDR1 LGHNT and CDR2 FRNRAP. This CDR3 region has 14 residues. CDR3 sequence reads: CAGGPGRNTGELFF. As DNA, the CDR3 is TGTGCTGGTGGTCCCGGACGAAACACCGGGGAGCTGTTTTTT.

Comments on this clonotype: At one end the junction does not follow the germline gene, possibly because of a read error. The genes are TRBV7-7 and TRBJ2-5, with D possibly TRBD2 on 5 matching bases. In germline, CDR1 is SSHAT, CDR2 FNYEAQ (reference sequence). This CDR3 is 15 amino acids long. In DNA form, the CDR3 reads TGTGCTAGCAGCTTACGGGAATTAGCTGGGGAGACCCAGTACTTC. The encoded protein is CASSLRELAGETQYF.